Listed here are 3 T cell receptor beta chains from one sample, sequenced in a study of OX40 agonist ivuxolimab in advanced cancers. The assay was immunoSEQ multiplex PCR, and TCRdb's table has in-frame clones only and misses some. The sample consists of about 83,000 clones, about 85% of them appearing once. The sequencing here drew on CD4+ or CD8+ T cells sorted from blood, taken in a trial of the OX40 agonist ivuxolimab. These receptors all stem from an adult with an advanced solid tumor such as melanoma, head and neck, liver or kidney cancer.

V gene TRBV15 combines with J gene TRBJ2-7; D is possibly TRBD1 (5 bases). Trimming pared 7 bases from V and 3 bases from J, leaving 16 bases between. CDR3 length: 14 residues. Germline V gene sequence: CDR1 LNHNV, CDR2 YYDKDF (reference sequence). The CDR3 loop is CATNARTIVYEQYF. Here the CDR3 DNA reads TGTGCCACCAACGCTAGGACAATTGTCTACGAGCAGTACTTC. The whole variable domain, filled in from reference TRBV15 and TRBJ2-7, reads DAMVIQNPRYQVTQFGKPVTLSCSQTLNHNVMYWYQQKSSQAPKLLFHYYDKDFNNEADTPDNFQSRRPNTSFCFLDIRSPGLGDTAMYLCATNARTIVYEQYFGPGTRLTVT.

The chain is built from TRBV5-1 and TRBJ2-7, with TRBD1 matching over 11 bases. Losses at the gene ends were 3 bases for V and 0 bases for J; bases not matched to a gene: 5. This CDR3 is 16 amino acids long. Germline assignment: CDR1 SGHRS and CDR2 YFSETQ. CDR3 sequence (DNA): TGCGCCAGCAGCTCAGGACAGGGGGCGGGCTCCTACGAGCAGTACTTC. Protein product: CASSSGQGAGSYEQYF.

The chain uses TRBV5-1 and TRBJ2-3, with 10 bases identical to TRBD1. With 4 bases clipped from V and 8 bases from J, the junction kept 7 bases outside the gene matches. The CDR3 has 14 residues. From germline, CDR1 is SGHRS and CDR2 YFSETQ. The CDR3 bases are TGCGCCAGCAGCATGACAGGGGGCCAAGGTACGCAGTATTTT. This encodes CASSMTGGQGTQYF.